Here is one T cell receptor beta chain with its context. Additional DNA sequences in this sample encode the identical CDR3. This record comes from a study of control samples from healthy donors and cancer patients. Generated by immunoSEQ multiplex PCR, the TCRdb table keeps only in-frame clones and is missing some. The repertoire holds fewer than 200,000 clones, about 94% seen once, with around 13% in the top ten. Sequencing used PBMCs. This clonotype was obtained from a man aged 55 to 70 with colorectal cancer.

As DNA, the CDR3 is TGTGCCAGCAGCTCGTCTGGGGCCAACGTCCTGACTTTC. Protein: CASSSSGANVLTF. V and J are TRBV12-3 or TRBV12-4 and TRBJ2-6; D remains unclear. CDR3 length: 13 amino acids. V was trimmed by 6 bases and J by 1 base, leaving 4 bases between them.